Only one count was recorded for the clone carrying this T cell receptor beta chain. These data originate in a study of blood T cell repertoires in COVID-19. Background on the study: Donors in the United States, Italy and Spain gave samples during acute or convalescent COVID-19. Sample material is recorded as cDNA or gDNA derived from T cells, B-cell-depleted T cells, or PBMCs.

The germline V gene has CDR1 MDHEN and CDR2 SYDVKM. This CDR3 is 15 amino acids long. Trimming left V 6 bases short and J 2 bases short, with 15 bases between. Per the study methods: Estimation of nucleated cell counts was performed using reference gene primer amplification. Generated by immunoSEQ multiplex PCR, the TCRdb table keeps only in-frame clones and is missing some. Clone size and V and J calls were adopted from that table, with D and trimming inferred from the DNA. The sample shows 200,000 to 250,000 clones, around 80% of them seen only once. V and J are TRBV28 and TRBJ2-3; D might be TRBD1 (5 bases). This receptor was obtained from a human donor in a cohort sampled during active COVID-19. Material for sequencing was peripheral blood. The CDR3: CASRITGFFTDTQYF. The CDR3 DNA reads TGTGCCAGCAGAATTACAGGTTTTTTCACAGATACGCAGTATTTT.